This note documents a single T cell receptor (beta chain) sequence. This record comes from a study of T cells after yellow fever vaccination. As for the study in general: Where fractions had low cell numbers, libraries were prepared from them with the SMART-Seq v4 Ultra Low Input RNA kit.

Each CDR3 protein is one row after TCRdb ran MiXCR on the 5' RACE reads. The sample consists of about 400,000 distinct CDR3 sequences, about 6% of them appearing once. Trimming shortened V by 1 base and J by 2 bases, and 5 bases separated the two germline ends. Germline CDR1 reads LGHDT; CDR2 reads YNNKEL (reference sequence). CDR3 length: 13 amino acids. The chain joins TRBV3-1 to TRBJ2-5, with a tentative D call TRBD1 (5 bases). The receptor comes from a man between 25 and 39 years old who received the YFV17D yellow fever vaccine. The sample consisted of PBMCs, taken 5 days after the yellow fever booster vaccination. The CDR3 DNA is TGTGCCAGCAGCCAAGGACAGCAAGAGACCCAGTACTTC. Amino acids: CASSQGQQETQYF.